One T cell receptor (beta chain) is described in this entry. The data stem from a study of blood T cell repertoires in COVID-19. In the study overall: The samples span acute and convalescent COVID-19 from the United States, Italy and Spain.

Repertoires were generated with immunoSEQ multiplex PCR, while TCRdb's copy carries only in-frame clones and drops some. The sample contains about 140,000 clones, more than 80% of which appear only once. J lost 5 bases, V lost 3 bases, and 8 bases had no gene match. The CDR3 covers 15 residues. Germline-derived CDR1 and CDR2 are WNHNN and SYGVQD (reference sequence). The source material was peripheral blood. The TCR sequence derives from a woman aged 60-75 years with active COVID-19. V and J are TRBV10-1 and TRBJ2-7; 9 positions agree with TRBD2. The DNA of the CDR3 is TGCGCCAGCAGTGACAAGGCGGGAGGGACCCACGAGCAGTACTTC. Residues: CASSDKAGGTHEQYF.